This T cell receptor (beta chain) stems from a study of cytomegalovirus exposure and HLA in healthy donors. Study outcomes and limitations: For TCR beta chains, V- and J-gene trimming was later linked to a missense DCLRE1C variant.

Primers: 60 Vbeta forward and 13 Jbeta reverse. The assay was immunoSEQ multiplex PCR, and TCRdb's table has in-frame clones only and misses some. The sample includes more than 150,000 clones, 76% of them seen just once. The V gene lost 6 bases and the J gene lost 2 bases, with 14 bases spanning the gap. The CDR3 sequence is 15 residues long. Germline loops: CDR1 MDHEN, CDR2 SYDVKM. Points on this clone: Its antigen is not identified.

This sequence joins TRBV28 and TRBJ2-4; the D gene is possibly TRBD2 (5 bases). What was sequenced was PBMCs. This clonotype was sampled from a woman aged 25 to 45 in good health and CMV-seropositive. CDR3 sequence: CASRQAGIPKNIQYF. Here the CDR3 DNA reads TGTGCCAGCAGGCAAGCCGGGATCCCCAAAAACATTCAGTACTTC.